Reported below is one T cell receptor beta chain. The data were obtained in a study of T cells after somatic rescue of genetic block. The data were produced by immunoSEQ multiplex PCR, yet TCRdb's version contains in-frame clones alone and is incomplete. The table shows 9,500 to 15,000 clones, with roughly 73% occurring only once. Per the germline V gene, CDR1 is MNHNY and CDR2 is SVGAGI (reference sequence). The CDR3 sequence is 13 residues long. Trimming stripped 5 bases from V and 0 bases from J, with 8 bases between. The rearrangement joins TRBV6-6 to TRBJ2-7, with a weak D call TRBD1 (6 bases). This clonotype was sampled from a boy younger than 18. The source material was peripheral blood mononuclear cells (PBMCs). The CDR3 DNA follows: TGTGCCAGCAGTAACAGGGTCTCCTACGAGCAGTACTTC. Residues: CASSNRVSYEQYF.